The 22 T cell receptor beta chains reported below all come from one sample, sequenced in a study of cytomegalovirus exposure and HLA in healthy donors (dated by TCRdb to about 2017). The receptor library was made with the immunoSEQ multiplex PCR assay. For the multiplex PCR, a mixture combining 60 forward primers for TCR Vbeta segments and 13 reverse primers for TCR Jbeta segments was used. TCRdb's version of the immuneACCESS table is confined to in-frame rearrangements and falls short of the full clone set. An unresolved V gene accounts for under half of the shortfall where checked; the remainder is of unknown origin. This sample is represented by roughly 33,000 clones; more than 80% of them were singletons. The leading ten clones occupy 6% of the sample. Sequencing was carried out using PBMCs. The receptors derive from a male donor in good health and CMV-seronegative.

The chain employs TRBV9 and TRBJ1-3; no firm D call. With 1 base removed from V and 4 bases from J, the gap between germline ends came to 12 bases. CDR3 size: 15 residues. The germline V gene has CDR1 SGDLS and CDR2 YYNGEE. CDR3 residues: CASSVSSLSGNTIYF. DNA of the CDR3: TGTGCCAGCAGCGTAAGTTCCCTGAGCGGAAACACCATATATTTT.

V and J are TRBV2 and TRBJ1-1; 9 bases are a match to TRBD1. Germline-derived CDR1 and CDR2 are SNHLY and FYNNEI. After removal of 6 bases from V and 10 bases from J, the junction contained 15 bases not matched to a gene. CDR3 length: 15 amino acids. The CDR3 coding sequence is TGTGCCAGCAGGGTCTACACAGGGGGCGGCGGGAGAGCTTTCTTT. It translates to CASRVYTGGGGRAFF.

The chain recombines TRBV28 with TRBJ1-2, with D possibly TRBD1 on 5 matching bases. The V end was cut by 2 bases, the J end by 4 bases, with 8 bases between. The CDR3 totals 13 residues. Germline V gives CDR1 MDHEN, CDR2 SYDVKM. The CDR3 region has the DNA TGTGCCAGCAGTTTAGTGGGGGGCTATGGCTACACCTTC. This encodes CASSLVGGYGYTF.

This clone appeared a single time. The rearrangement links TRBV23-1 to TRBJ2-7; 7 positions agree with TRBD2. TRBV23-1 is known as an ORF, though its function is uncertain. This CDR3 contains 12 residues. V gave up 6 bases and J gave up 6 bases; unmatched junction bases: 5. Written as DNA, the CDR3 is TGCGCCAGCAGCTGGGGGGGTCTCGAGCAGTACTTC. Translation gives CASSWGGLEQYF.

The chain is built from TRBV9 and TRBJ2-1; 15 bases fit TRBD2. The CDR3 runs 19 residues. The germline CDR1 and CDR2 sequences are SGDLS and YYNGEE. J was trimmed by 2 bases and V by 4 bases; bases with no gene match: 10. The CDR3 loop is CASSLRGLAGGSAYNEQFF. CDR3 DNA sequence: TGTGCCAGCAGCCTCCGGGGACTAGCGGGAGGATCAGCCTACAATGAGCAGTTCTTC.

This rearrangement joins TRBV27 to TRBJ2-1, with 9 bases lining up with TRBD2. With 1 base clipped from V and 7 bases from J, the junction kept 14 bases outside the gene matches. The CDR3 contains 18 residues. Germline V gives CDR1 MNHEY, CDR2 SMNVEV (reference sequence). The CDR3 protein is CASSLFPWRGGLINEQFF. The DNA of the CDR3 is TGTGCCAGCAGTTTATTCCCCTGGCGGGGGGGCCTTATTAATGAGCAGTTCTTC.

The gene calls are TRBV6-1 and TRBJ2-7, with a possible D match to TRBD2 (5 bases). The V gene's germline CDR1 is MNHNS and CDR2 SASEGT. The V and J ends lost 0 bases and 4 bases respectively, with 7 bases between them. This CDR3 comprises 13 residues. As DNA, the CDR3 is TGTGCCAGCAGTGAAGCCGAGGGATACGAGCAGTACTTC. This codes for CASSEAEGYEQYF.

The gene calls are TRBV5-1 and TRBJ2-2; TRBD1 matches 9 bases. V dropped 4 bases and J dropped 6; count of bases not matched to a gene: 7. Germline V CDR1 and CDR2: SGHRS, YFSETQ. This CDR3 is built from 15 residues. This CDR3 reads CASSPGTGYPGELFF. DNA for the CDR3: TGCGCCAGCAGCCCCGGGACAGGGTACCCCGGGGAGCTGTTTTTT.

CDR3 in DNA: TGTGCCTGGAGTAGGTTGGTGACTAGCGCCGCCGAGCAGTACTTC. It yields the protein CAWSRLVTSAAEQYF. The chain recombines TRBV30 with TRBJ2-7; 8 bases match TRBD2. Germline loops: CDR1 GTSNPN, CDR2 SVGIG (reference sequence). V shed 2 bases and J 6 bases; nucleotides not matched to a gene: 12. The CDR3 loop spans 15 amino acids.

CDR3 residues: CASSLGGLEQFF. In nucleotides, the CDR3 is TGTGCCAGCAGCTTAGGGGGGCTGGAGCAGTTCTTC. The rearrangement joins TRBV7-9 to TRBJ2-1; D perhaps matches TRBD1 (6 bases). Germline values: CDR1 SEHNR, CDR2 FQNEAQ (reference sequence). The CDR3 spans 12 residues. Trimming cost V 1 base and J 10 bases, with 8 bases left between them.

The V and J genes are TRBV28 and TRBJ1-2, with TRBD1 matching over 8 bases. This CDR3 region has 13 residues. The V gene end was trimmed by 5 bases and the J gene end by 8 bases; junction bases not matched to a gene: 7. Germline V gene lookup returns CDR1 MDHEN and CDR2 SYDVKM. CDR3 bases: TGTGCCAGCAGTAGTACCGGGACAGGCGGCTACACCTTC. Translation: CASSSTGTGGYTF.

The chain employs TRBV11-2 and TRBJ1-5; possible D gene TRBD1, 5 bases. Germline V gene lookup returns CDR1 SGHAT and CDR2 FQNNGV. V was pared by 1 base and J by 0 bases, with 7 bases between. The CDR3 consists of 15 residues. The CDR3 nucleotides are TGTGCCAGCAGCTTAGCAGGGTATAGCAATCAGCCCCAGCATTTT. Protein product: CASSLAGYSNQPQHF. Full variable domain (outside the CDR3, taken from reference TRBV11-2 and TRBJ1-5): EAGVAQSPRYKIIEKRQSVAFWCNPISGHATLYWYQQILGQGPKLLIQFQNNGVVDDSQLPKDRFSAERLKGVDSTLKIQPAKLEDSAVYLCASSLAGYSNQPQHFGDGTRLSIL.

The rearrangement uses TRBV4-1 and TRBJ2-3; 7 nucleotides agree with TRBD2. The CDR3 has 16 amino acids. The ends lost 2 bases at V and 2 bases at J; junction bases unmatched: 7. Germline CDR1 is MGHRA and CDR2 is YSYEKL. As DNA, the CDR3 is TGCGCCAGCAGCCAAATGCTAGCGGTTTTCACAGATACGCAGTATTTT. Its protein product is CASSQMLAVFTDTQYF.

The chain's CDR3 is CASSLPGTSGLYEQYF. The CDR3 nucleotides are TGTGCCAGCAGTTTACCCGGGACTAGCGGGTTGTACGAGCAGTACTTC. The genes are TRBV28 and TRBJ2-7, with 12 bases identical to TRBD2. Germline CDR1 is MDHEN and CDR2 is SYDVKM. V was clipped by 2 bases and J by 4 bases; unmatched bases: 6. CDR3 size: 16 residues.

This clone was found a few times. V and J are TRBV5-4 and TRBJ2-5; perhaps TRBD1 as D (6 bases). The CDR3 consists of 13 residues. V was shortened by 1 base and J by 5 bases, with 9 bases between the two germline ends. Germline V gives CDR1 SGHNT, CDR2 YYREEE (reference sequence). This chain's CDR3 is CASSLTGSETQYF. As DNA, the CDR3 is TGTGCCAGCAGCTTGACAGGGTCGGAGACCCAGTACTTC. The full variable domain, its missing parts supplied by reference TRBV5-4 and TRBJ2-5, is ETGVTQSPTHLIKTRGQQVTLRCSSQSGHNTVSWYQQALGQGPQFIFQYYREEENGRGNFPPRFSGLQFPNYSSELNVNALELDDSALYLCASSLTGSETQYFGPGTRLLVL.

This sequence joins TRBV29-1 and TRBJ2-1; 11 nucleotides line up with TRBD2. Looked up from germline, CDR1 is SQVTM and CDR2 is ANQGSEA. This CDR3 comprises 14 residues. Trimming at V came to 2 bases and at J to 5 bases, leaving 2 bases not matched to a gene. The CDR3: CSVETSGSHNEQFF. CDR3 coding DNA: TGCAGCGTTGAAACTAGCGGGAGCCACAATGAGCAGTTCTTC.

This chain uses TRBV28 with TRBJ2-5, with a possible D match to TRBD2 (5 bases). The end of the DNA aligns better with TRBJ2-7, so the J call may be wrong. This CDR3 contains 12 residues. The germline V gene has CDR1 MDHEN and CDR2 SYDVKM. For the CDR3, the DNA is TGTGCCAGCAACGATAGAGGGTTCGAGCAGTACTTC. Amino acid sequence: CASNDRGFEQYF.

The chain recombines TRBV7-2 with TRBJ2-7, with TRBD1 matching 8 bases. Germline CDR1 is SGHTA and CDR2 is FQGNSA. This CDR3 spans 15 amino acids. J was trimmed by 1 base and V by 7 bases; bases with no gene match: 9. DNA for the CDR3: TGTGCCAGCAAGAAGGGGACAGGCATATCCTACGAGCAGTACTTC. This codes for CASKKGTGISYEQYF.

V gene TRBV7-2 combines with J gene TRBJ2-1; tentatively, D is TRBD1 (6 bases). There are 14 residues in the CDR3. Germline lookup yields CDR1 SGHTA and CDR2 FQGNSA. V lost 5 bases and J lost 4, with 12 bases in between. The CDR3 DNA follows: TGTGCCAGCAGCGAAGGACAGTTTTACAATGAGCAGTTCTTC. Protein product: CASSEGQFYNEQFF.

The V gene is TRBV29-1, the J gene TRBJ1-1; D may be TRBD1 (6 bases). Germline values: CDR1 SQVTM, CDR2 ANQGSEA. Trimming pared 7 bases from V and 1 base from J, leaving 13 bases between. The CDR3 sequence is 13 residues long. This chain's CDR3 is CSATLGQNTEAFF. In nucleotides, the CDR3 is TGCAGCGCTACGCTGGGACAGAACACTGAAGCTTTCTTT.

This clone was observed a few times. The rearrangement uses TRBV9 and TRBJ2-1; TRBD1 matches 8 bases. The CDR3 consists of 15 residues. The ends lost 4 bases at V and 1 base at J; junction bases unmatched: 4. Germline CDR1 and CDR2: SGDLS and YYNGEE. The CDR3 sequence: CASSLQGESYNEQFF. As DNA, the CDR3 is TGTGCCAGCAGCCTACAGGGGGAGTCCTACAATGAGCAGTTCTTC.

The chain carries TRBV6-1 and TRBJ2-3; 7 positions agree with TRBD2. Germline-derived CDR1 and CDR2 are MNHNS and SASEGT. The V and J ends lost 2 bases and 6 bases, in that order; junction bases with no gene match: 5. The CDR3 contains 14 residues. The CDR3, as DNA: TGTGCCAGCAGTGAACTAGCGGTGGGGGATACGCAGTATTTT. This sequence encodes CASSELAVGDTQYF.